Below, 30 T cell receptor beta chains from the same sample are listed, as sequenced in a study of long-term antiretroviral therapy in people with HIV. The immunoSEQ assay was v3.0, run at survey level. Sequencing was performed with immunoSEQ multiplex PCR; in TCRdb, only in-frame clones are kept and a portion is missing. The sample lists roughly 19,000 clones, less than 85% occurring once. The sample was unsorted PBMCs, taken 2.4 years after starting antiretroviral therapy. The receptors shown here come from a middle-aged man with HIV.

The J gene is TRBJ2-3, the V gene TRBV5-4, with 8 bases identical to TRBD1. V gave up 2 bases and J gave up 3 bases; unmatched junction bases: 5. Germline values: CDR1 SGHNT, CDR2 YYREEE (reference sequence). The length of the CDR3 is 15 residues. In DNA form, the CDR3 reads TGTGCCAGCAGCTTTCGAACAGGGGGTACAGATACGCAGTATTTT. Its protein product is CASSFRTGGTDTQYF.

The chain is built from TRBV5-6 and TRBJ1-3, with D maybe TRBD1 (5 bases). The V end lost 2 bases, the J end lost 2 bases, and 5 bases lay between the germline ends. Germline V lookup: CDR1 SGHDT, CDR2 YYEEEE. This CDR3 has 13 residues. The CDR3 nucleotides are TGTGCCAGCAGCTTCAGGGCTGGAAACACCATATATTTT. Amino acids: CASSFRAGNTIYF.

The V gene is TRBV7-2, the J gene TRBJ2-1, with D possibly TRBD2 on 6 matching bases. The V and J ends lost 4 bases and 6 bases respectively, with 13 bases between them. CDR3 length equals 14 residues. CDR1 is SGHTA, CDR2 FQGNSA, per germline. The CDR3 loop is CASSSGVRGNEQFF. The DNA of the CDR3 is TGTGCCAGCAGCTCGGGAGTCCGGGGCAATGAGCAGTTCTTC.

V usage is TRBV10-3 and J usage is TRBJ2-5, with TRBD2 matching over 7 bases. Germline-derived CDR1 and CDR2 are ENHRY and SYGVKD. The junction had 13 bases not matched to a gene; V was cut back by 6 bases and J by 0 bases. CDR3 length: 17 amino acids. The CDR3 loop reads CAISAPAGRENQETQYF. The CDR3 DNA sequence: TGTGCCATCAGCGCCCCTGCGGGGCGGGAGAACCAAGAGACCCAGTACTTC.

The genes are TRBV2 and TRBJ2-1; 8 nucleotides agree with TRBD2. The germline V gene has CDR1 SNHLY and CDR2 FYNNEI. V gave up 6 bases and J gave up 1 base; unmatched junction bases: 8. The CDR3 has 16 amino acids. Written as DNA, the CDR3 is TGTGCCAGCAGCCAACAGCGGGAGCTATCCTACAATGAGCAGTTCTTC. This codes for CASSQQRELSYNEQFF.

The chain carries TRBV5-5 and TRBJ1-4; possibly TRBD1 for D (5 bases). V gave up 0 bases and J gave up 0 bases, with 9 bases separating them. Germline loops: CDR1 SGHKS, CDR2 YYEKEE (reference sequence). The CDR3 covers 16 residues. CDR3 sequence reads: CASSLVLTATNEKLFF. CDR3 nucleotides: TGTGCCAGCAGCTTGGTCTTGACAGCAACTAATGAAAAACTGTTTTTT.

This chain joins TRBV7-2 and TRBJ2-7, with 9 positions matching TRBD1. The CDR3 contains 14 residues. Germline CDR1 SGHTA, CDR2 FQGNSA. J lost 3 bases, V lost 5 bases, and 5 bases had no gene match. DNA for the CDR3: TGTGCCAGCAGCCCACGGGACAGGGTCTACGAGCAGTACTTC. Its translation: CASSPRDRVYEQYF.

By proportion, this clone is medium-sized. This chain connects TRBV18 to TRBJ1-1, with D possibly TRBD1 on 6 matching bases. Trimming took off 3 bases at V and 4 bases at J, with 12 bases between the two ends. The CDR3 runs 14 residues. Germline V gene lookup returns CDR1 KGHSH and CDR2 LQKENI. Here the CDR3 DNA reads TGTGCCAGCTCACCGAACGCGGGGGCCACTGAAGCTTTCTTT. Translated: CASSPNAGATEAFF.

The chain uses TRBV10-3 and TRBJ1-6; 7 bases are a match to TRBD1. Germline CDR1 reads ENHRY; CDR2 reads SYGVKD. The CDR3 extends over 13 amino acids. The ends lost 8 bases at V and 7 bases at J; junction bases unmatched: 5. The CDR3 coding sequence is TGTGCCATCGGTGCAGGGGGAAATTCACCCCTCCACTTT. Encoded protein: CAIGAGGNSPLHF.

This clone occurred a few times. The CDR3 bases are TGTGCCAGCAGTTTAACACAGGGTTCCGGGGAGCTGTTTTTT. This codes for CASSLTQGSGELFF. This sequence joins TRBV6-5 and TRBJ2-2, with D possibly TRBD1 on 6 matching bases. The CDR3 is made up of 14 amino acids. Trimming removed 4 bases at V and 6 bases at J, with 12 bases between. Looked up from germline, CDR1 is MNHEY and CDR2 is SVGAGI.

This chain joins TRBV27 and TRBJ2-5; TRBD2 is a possible D gene (6 bases). The CDR3 extends over 16 amino acids. CDR1 is MNHEY, CDR2 SMNVEV, per germline (reference sequence). With 5 bases removed from V and 4 bases from J, the gap between germline ends came to 20 bases. As DNA, the CDR3 is TGTGCCAGCAGTATCCGACGTTTATGGGGAGGAGAGACCCAGTACTTC. This sequence encodes CASSIRRLWGGETQYF.

This chain links TRBV19 with TRBJ2-7; 7 positions match TRBD1. The V and J ends lost 5 bases and 1 base, in that order; junction bases with no gene match: 8. This CDR3 has 15 amino acids. Germline V gives CDR1 LNHDA, CDR2 SQIVND (reference sequence). CDR3 nucleotide sequence: TGTGCCAGTAGTTCTTCCGGGACAGCGTCCTACGAGCAGTACTTC. It yields the protein CASSSSGTASYEQYF.

This clone showed up just once. V usage is TRBV19 and J usage is TRBJ2-5; a possible D gene is TRBD2 (6 bases). This CDR3 spans 14 amino acids. V lost 5 bases, J lost 5 bases, and 15 bases lay in between. Germline V gives CDR1 LNHDA, CDR2 SQIVND (reference sequence). For the CDR3, the DNA is TGTGCCAGTAGTCCCCTTGGAGGGTGGGAGACCCAGTACTTC. Translation: CASSPLGGWETQYF.

V usage is TRBV19 and J usage is TRBJ1-1; tentatively, D is TRBD1 (5 bases). The CDR3 consists of 15 residues. Germline-derived CDR1 and CDR2 are LNHDA and SQIVND (reference sequence). V was pared by 5 bases and J by 4 bases, with 17 bases between. CDR3: CASSPAGTVPTEAFF. The CDR3 DNA is TGTGCCAGTAGTCCAGCCGGGACTGTTCCCACTGAAGCTTTCTTT.

The chain uses TRBV29-1 and TRBJ2-2; unclear D gene. Trimming stripped 2 bases from V and 2 bases from J, with 6 bases between. Germline CDR1 SQVTM, CDR2 ANQGSEA. CDR3 size: 13 residues. CDR3 sequence: CSVEPRNTGELFF. In nucleotides, the CDR3 is TGCAGCGTTGAACCTAGAAACACCGGGGAGCTGTTTTTT.

V and J are TRBV28 and TRBJ1-2, with 7 bases fitting TRBD1. V gave up 1 base and J gave up 5 bases; unmatched junction bases: 4. Germline values: CDR1 MDHEN, CDR2 SYDVKM. This CDR3 region has 14 residues. The CDR3, as DNA: TGTGCCAGCAGTTTATCTACGACAGGGTATGGCTACACCTTC. Protein sequence: CASSLSTTGYGYTF.

This chain uses TRBV7-3 with TRBJ2-3; a possible D gene is TRBD1 (6 bases). Germline assignment: CDR1 SGHTA and CDR2 FQGTGA. V gave up 4 bases and J gave up 2 bases, with 16 bases separating them. This CDR3 has 16 residues. The CDR3 nucleotides are TGTGCCAGCAGCTCCCAGGGGAGCCTATACACAGATACGCAGTATTTT. This sequence encodes CASSSQGSLYTDTQYF.

The chain has TRBV27 and TRBJ1-5; the D gene is possibly TRBD1 (6 bases). The CDR3 is made up of 15 amino acids. V shed 6 bases and J shed 0 bases, with 12 bases lying between them. Germline V gene sequence: CDR1 MNHEY, CDR2 SMNVEV (reference sequence). The CDR3 here is CASSGQTNSNQPQHF. The CDR3 nucleotides read TGTGCCAGCAGCGGACAGACTAATAGCAATCAGCCCCAGCATTTT.

V gene TRBV29-1 combines with J gene TRBJ2-7; the D call may be TRBD1 or TRBD2 (5 bases each). V was clipped by 8 bases and J by 4 bases, with 12 bases between them. This CDR3 contains 11 residues. CDR1 and CDR2 from the germline V gene are SQVTM and ANQGSEA. The CDR3 region has the DNA TGCAGCTACCGGGACGGTTACGAGCAGTACTTC. As protein: CSYRDGYEQYF.

The J gene is TRBJ2-7, the V gene TRBV5-6, with TRBD2 matching 8 bases. Trimming cost V 0 bases and J 1 base; bases outside gene matches: 3. The CDR3 has 15 amino acids. Germline CDR1 and CDR2: SGHDT and YYEEEE. The CDR3 sequence: CASSLGAGGSYEQYF. The CDR3 DNA follows: TGTGCCAGCAGCTTGGGGGCGGGGGGATCCTACGAGCAGTACTTC.

This clone was recorded once. The chain uses TRBV7-2 and TRBJ2-5, with D perhaps TRBD1 or TRBD2 (5 bases each). V dropped 2 bases and J dropped 2 bases, with 12 bases sitting between them. Germline V gene data show CDR1 as SGHTA and CDR2 as FQGNSA. The CDR3 length is 15 residues. The DNA for the CDR3 is TGTGCCAGCAGCTTATTTTTCGGGGCACAAGAGACCCAGTACTTC. Its protein product is CASSLFFGAQETQYF. Together with reference TRBV7-2 and TRBJ2-5, the CDR3 gives the full variable domain: GAGVSQSPSNKVTEKGKDVELRCDPISGHTALYWYRQSLGQGLEFLIYFQGNSAPDKSGLPSDRFSAERTGGSVSTLTIQRTQQEDSAVYLCASSLFFGAQETQYFGPGTRLLVL.

V usage is TRBV19 and J usage is TRBJ1-1; D is unresolved. The germline gives CDR1 LNHDA, CDR2 SQIVND (reference sequence). The CDR3 is 12 residues long. Trimming took 5 bases from V and 3 from J, leaving 7 bases between them. The CDR3 is CASSPRDTEAFF. The CDR3 DNA follows: TGTGCCAGTAGTCCCCGTGACACTGAAGCTTTCTTT. Using reference TRBV19 and TRBJ1-1 for the parts outside the CDR3, the full variable domain is DGGITQSPKYLFRKEGQNVTLSCEQNLNHDAMYWYRQDPGQGLRLIYYSQIVNDFQKGDIAEGYSVSREKKESFPLTVTSAQKNPTAFYLCASSPRDTEAFFGQGTRLTVV.

This chain links TRBV16 with TRBJ1-4, with a possible D match to TRBD1 (5 bases). This CDR3 has 18 amino acids. Germline V gene data show CDR1 as KGHSY and CDR2 as FQNENV. V was pared by 0 bases and J by 0 bases, with 14 bases between. The CDR3 region has the DNA TGTGCCAGCAGCCAATCGGCCCCCAGGGAGGCAACTAATGAAAAACTGTTTTTT. As protein: CASSQSAPREATNEKLFF.

This clone was recorded only once. The J gene is TRBJ1-2, the V gene TRBV5-4; 7 nucleotides match TRBD1. Germline CDR1 reads SGHNT; CDR2 reads YYREEE (reference sequence). The CDR3 has 15 amino acids. The junction had 8 bases not matched to a gene; V was cut back by 5 bases and J by 1 base. The CDR3 spells CASRFRGLDNYGYTF. CDR3 DNA sequence: TGTGCCAGCAGGTTTAGGGGGCTCGATAACTATGGCTACACCTTC.

The chain is built from TRBV7-2 and TRBJ2-7; maybe TRBD1 (6 bases). The length of the CDR3 is 13 residues. V lost 7 bases and J lost 6, with 16 bases in between. Germline values: CDR1 SGHTA, CDR2 FQGNSA. For the CDR3, the DNA is TGTGCCAGCACCACGACAGGTCTCCGCGAGCAGTACTTC. This gives the protein CASTTTGLREQYF.

This chain joins TRBV6-1 and TRBJ1-3; D is ambiguous. Germline CDR1 and CDR2: MNHNS and SASEGT. This CDR3 contains 11 residues. Trimming pared 11 bases from V and 3 bases from J, leaving 8 bases between. The chain's CDR3 is CASQLGNTIYF. The CDR3, as DNA: TGTGCCTCTCAACTTGGAAACACCATATATTTT.

This chain links TRBV11-1 with TRBJ2-7; D unresolved. Germline CDR1 SGHAT, CDR2 FQDESV (reference sequence). The CDR3 sequence is 12 residues long. V lost 4 bases and J 5 bases, leaving 9 bases between the germline ends. The CDR3, as DNA: TGTGCCAGCAGCTCTTCCGGCCACGAGCAGTACTTC. It is translated as CASSSSGHEQYF. Combining the CDR3 with reference TRBV11-1 and TRBJ2-7 gives the whole variable domain EAEVAQSPRYKITEKSQAVAFWCDPISGHATLYWYRQILGQGPELLVQFQDESVVDDSQLPKDRFSAERLKGVDSTLKIQPAELGDSAMYLCASSSSGHEQYFGPGTRLTVT.

The rearrangement joins TRBV10-3 to TRBJ2-2; TRBD2 agrees at 13 bases. The CDR3 spans 14 residues. Looked up from germline, CDR1 is ENHRY and CDR2 is SYGVKD. The trim removed 7 bases at V and 7 bases at J, leaving 3 bases unmatched. In DNA form, the CDR3 reads TGTGCCATCAATGGACTAGCGGGAGTCGGGGAGCTGTTTTTT. Protein sequence: CAINGLAGVGELFF.

The chain is built from TRBV19 and TRBJ1-2; D possibly corresponds to TRBD1 (5 bases). The germline V and J ends were trimmed by 7 bases and 2 bases, with 8 bases remaining between them. The germline V gene encodes CDR1 LNHDA and CDR2 SQIVND (reference sequence). The CDR3 is 12 amino acids. CDR3 sequence reads: CASISGNYGYTF. For the CDR3, the DNA is TGTGCCAGTATTTCAGGGAACTATGGCTACACCTTC.

This chain links TRBV9 with TRBJ2-1; 8 nucleotides align to TRBD1. This CDR3 is built from 14 residues. The V and J ends lost 2 bases and 5 bases, in that order; junction bases with no gene match: 3. Per germline, CDR1 SGDLS and CDR2 YYNGEE. CDR3 nucleotides: TGTGCCAGCAGCGTCATGGGACAGGACAATGAGCAGTTCTTC. It yields the protein CASSVMGQDNEQFF.